The text below deals with one T cell receptor (beta chain). Its specificity is not known. This blood was taken when hyperthyroidism was first diagnosed, before any ophthalmopathy symptoms existed. This entry is derived from a study of T cells in Graves' hyperthyroidism and ophthalmopathy. Study-level information: Peripheral blood specimens were obtained at initial diagnosis, prior to any treatment.

Study observations and caveats: The blood repertoire included most of the expanded thyroid clonotypes above 0.001.

The CDR3 covers 17 residues. With V trimmed by 1 base and J by 4 bases, 7 bases remained unmatched. Germline loops: CDR1 SNHLY, CDR2 FYNNEI. From RNA transcripts, TCR beta CDR3 regions were amplified. The TCR CDR3 was amplified in a first-round RT-PCR using the HTBI primer set. TCRdb passed the multiplex PCR reads through MiXCR, listing each CDR3 protein once. The sample lists fewer than 900,000 distinct CDR3 sequences; roughly 20% were seen once. The sequence was obtained from a woman between 50 and 59 years old with Graves' hyperthyroidism that later progressed to Graves' ophthalmopathy. The V and J genes are TRBV2 and TRBJ2-3; 11 bases agree with TRBD2. What was sequenced was blood. The CDR3 protein is CASSEGLAGGLPDTQYF. The CDR3 DNA follows: TGTGCCAGCAGTGAAGGGCTAGCGGGGGGACTACCAGATACGCAGTATTTT.